This TCR beta chain was found in a study of shared clonotypes between healthy human individuals. Across the study: A donor's plate count was three for CD4 naive and three for CD4 memory; CD8 naive had two and CD8 memory one.

Terminally differentiated effector memory CD45RA+ cells were excluded by CCR7 positive selection of CD45RO-negative cells. In the authors' methods: With immunoSEQ giving junction-only sequences and no quality scores, filtering differed. Sequencing was performed with immunoSEQ multiplex PCR; in TCRdb, only in-frame clones are kept and a portion is missing. V, J and clone size reflect that table, while D and trimming were determined from the DNA. The table lists roughly 2 million clones, about 94% of them singletons. A remark on this clone: Antigen: not known.

Germline loops: CDR1 PRHDT, CDR2 FYEKMQ (reference sequence). CDR3 length: 12 amino acids. Deletions cut 5 bases from V and 1 base from J, with 4 bases between. Findings of the study overall: Generation probability values for non-shared clonotypes were lower than those for clonotypes shared by all four donors. Estimated richness values were generally larger in naive subsets than in memory subsets.

The gene calls are TRBV13 and TRBJ2-3; no definite D call. The TCR was taken from a man aged 18-30 years in good health. The specimen was naive CD8+ T cells sorted from blood. CDR3 in amino acids: CASSRRTDTQYF. CDR3 sequence (DNA): TGTGCCAGCAGCCGGCGCACAGATACGCAGTATTTT.